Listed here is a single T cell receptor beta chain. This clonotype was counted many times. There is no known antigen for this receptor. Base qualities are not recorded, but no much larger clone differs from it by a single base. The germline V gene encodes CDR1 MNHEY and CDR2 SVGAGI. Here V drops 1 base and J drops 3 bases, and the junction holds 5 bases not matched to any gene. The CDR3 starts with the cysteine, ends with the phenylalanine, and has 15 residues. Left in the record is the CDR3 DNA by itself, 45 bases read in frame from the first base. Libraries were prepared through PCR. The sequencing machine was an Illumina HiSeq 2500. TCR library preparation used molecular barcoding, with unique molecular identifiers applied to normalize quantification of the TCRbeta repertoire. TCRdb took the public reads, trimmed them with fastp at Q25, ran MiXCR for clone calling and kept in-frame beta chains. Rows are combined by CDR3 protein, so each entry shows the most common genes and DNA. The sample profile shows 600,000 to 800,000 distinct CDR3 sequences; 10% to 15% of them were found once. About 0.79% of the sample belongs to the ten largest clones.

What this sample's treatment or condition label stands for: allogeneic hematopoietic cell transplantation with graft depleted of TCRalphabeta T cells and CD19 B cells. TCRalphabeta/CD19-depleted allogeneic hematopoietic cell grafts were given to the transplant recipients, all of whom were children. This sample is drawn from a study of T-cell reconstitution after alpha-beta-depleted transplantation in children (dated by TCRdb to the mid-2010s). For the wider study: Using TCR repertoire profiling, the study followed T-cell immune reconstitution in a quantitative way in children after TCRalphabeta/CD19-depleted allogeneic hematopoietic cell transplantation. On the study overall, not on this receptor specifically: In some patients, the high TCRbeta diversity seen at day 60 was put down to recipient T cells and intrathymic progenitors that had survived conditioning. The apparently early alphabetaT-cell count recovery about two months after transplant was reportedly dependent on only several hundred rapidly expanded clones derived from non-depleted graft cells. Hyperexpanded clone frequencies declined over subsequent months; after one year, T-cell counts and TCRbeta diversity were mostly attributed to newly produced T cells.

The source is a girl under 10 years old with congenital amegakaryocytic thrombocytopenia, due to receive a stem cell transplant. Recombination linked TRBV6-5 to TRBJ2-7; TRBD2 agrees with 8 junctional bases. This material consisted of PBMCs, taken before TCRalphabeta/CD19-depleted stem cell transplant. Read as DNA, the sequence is TGTGCCAGCAGTTACTTGGCTAGCGGGCACTACGAGCAGTACTTC. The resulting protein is CASSYLASGHYEQYF.